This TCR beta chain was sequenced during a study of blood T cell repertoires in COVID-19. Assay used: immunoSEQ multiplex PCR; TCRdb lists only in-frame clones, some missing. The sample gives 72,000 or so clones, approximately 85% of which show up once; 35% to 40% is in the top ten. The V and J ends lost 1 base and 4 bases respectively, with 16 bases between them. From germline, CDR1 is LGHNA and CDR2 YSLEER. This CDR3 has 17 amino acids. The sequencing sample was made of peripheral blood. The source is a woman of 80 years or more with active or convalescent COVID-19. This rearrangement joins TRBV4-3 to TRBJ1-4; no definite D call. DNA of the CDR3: TGCGCCAGCAGCCAAGGCTTCAGGCGGGGTTTTAATGAAAAACTGTTTTTT. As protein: CASSQGFRRGFNEKLFF.